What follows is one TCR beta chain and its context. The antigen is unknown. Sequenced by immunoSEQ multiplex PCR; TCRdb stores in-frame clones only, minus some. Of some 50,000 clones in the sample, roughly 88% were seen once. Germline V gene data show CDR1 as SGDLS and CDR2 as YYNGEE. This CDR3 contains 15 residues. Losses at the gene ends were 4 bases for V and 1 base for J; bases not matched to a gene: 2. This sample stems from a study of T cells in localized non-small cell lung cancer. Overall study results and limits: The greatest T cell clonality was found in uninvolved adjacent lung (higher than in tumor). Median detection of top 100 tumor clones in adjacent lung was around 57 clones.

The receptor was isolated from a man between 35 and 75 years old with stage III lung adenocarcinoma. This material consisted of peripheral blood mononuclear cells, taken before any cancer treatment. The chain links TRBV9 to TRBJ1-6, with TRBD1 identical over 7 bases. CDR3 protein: CASSQGGSYNSPLHF. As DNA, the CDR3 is TGTGCCAGCAGCCAGGGGGGATCCTATAATTCACCCCTCCACTTT.